The T cell receptor beta chain described here comes from a study of T cell repertoires in cytomegalovirus infection. Overall study context: A matching HLA type, together with CMV infection, was signaled by public TCR beta signatures. Points from the study as a whole: Summed public TCR beta family frequency identified CMV carriers bearing the relevant HLA. In two of eight donors, the top clonotype was HLA-C-restricted CMV-specific.

Notes on this clonotype: The antigen remains unidentified.

MiXCR, run by TCRdb on the reads, gives a single entry per CDR3 protein. The sample consists of approximately 350,000 distinct CDR3 sequences, 34% of them appearing once. V lost 6 bases and J lost 3, with 14 bases in between. From germline, CDR1 is SGHTA and CDR2 FQGNSA. The CDR3 has 14 amino acids. This TCR was sampled from a human donor in good health (CMV status not recorded). Some clones in this sample may be carry-over from other donors' samples. Sequenced material: cultured PBMCs, taken from culture after CMV antigen stimulation. The chain combines TRBV7-2 with TRBJ2-5; TRBD2 might be the D (6 bases). In nucleotides, the CDR3 is TGTGCCAGCAGGGAGGGGAGCGCGGAAGAGACCCAGTACTTC. This codes for CASREGSAEETQYF.